This TCR beta chain was profiled in a study of T cell responses to AZD1222 COVID-19 vaccine. Assay used: immunoSEQ multiplex PCR; TCRdb lists only in-frame clones, some missing. The sample holds under 150,000 clones, roughly 92% seen once. V lost 0 bases, J lost 14 bases, and 11 bases lay in between. There are 13 residues in the CDR3. The germline V gene has CDR1 LGHNA and CDR2 YSLEER. Sequencing was performed on peripheral blood, taken 28 days after the second AZD1222 dose. This TCR was sampled from an adult who received the AZD1222 COVID-19 vaccine. The V gene is TRBV4-3, the J gene TRBJ1-6, with D unclear. The CDR3 DNA is TGCGCCAGCAGCCAAGAGAACCCGGGAACCCTCCACTTT. Amino acid sequence: CASSQENPGTLHF.